The clone carrying this TCR beta chain was picked up a small number of times. Its cognate antigen is unknown. The data stem from a study of shared clonotypes between healthy human individuals. The CDR3 runs to 13 residues. Germline V CDR1 and CDR2: LNHNV, YYDKDF (reference sequence). With 0 bases removed from V and 11 bases from J, the gap between germline ends came to 11 bases. Study results and caveats: Shared clonotypes across all four donors exceeded non-shared ones in generation probability.

Repertoires were generated with immunoSEQ multiplex PCR, while TCRdb's copy carries only in-frame clones and drops some. The profile covers about 960,000 clones, with less than 85% appearing a single time and roughly 1.5% taken by the ten largest. The receptor was isolated from a man aged 18 to 35 in good health. The chain has TRBV15 and TRBJ2-1; D perhaps matches TRBD2 (5 bases). The sequencing input was memory CD4+ T cells sorted from blood. Subset indicated: CD45RA-negative fraction. CDR3 nucleotides: TGTGCCACCAGCAGAGAAATTCGGACTCAGCAGTTCTTC. As protein: CATSREIRTQQFF.